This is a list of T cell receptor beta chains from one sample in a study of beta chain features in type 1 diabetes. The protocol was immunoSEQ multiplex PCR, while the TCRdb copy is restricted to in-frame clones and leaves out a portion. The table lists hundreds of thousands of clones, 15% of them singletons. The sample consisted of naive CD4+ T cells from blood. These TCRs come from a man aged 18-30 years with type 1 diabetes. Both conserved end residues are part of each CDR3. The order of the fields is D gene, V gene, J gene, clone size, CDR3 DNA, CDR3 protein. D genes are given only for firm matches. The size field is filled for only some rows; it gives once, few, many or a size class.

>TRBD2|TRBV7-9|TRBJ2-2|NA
TGTGCCAGCAGGCAGCGGGGGGGCACCGGGGAGCTGTTTTTT
CASRQRGGTGELFF
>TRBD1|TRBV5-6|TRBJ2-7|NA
TGTGCCAGCACCAAAACCCGGGACAGGGCCTACGAGCAGTACTTC
CASTKTRDRAYEQYF
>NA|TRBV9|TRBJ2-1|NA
TGTGCCAGCAGCGTAGAGAGCGAGCAGTTCTTC
CASSVESEQFF
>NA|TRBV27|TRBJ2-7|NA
TGTGCCAGCAGTTCGGGTAGCGGTTCCTACGAGCAGTACTTC
CASSSGSGSYEQYF
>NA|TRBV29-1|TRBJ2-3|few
TGCAGCGTTGTAAGGGGCACCACTAAAGATACGCAGTATTTT
CSVVRGTTKDTQYF
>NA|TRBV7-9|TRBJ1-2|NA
TGTGCCAGCAGCTTAGCAAATCCAGGGAATGGCTACACCTTC
CASSLANPGNGYTF
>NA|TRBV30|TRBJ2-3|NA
TGTGCCTGGGGAAGGGGGGGAAGCACAGATACGCAGTATTTT
CAWGRGGSTDTQYF
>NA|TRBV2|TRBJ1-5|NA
TGTGCCAGCAGCTTGGGCTTAGCGATGTATCAGCCCCAGCATTTT
CASSLGLAMYQPQHF
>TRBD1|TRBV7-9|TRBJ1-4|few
TGTGCCAGCAGCTGGGACAGAAATGAAAAACTGTTTTTT
CASSWDRNEKLFF
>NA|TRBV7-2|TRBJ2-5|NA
TGTGCCAGCAGCCAGCTCGGCGCCCGGAGAGCAAAAGAGACCCAGTACTTC
CASSQLGARRAKETQYF
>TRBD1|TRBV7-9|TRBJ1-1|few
TGTGCCAGCAGCCTAGCGGGACAGGGATACACTGAAGCTTTCTTT
CASSLAGQGYTEAFF
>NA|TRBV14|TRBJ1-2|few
TGTGCCAGCACGAGTTTGGGAGTGGACTATGGCTACACCTTC
CASTSLGVDYGYTF
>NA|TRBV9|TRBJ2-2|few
TGTGCCAGCAGCGCGGGAGCGGCCGGGGAGCTGTTTTTT
CASSAGAAGELFF
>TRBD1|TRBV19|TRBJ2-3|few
TGTGCCAGCGGACAGGGGGGTAGGGATACGCAGTATTTT
CASGQGGRDTQYF
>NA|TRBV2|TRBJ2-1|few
TGTGCCGGATTCCCCCGGGGTTCCTACAATGAGCAGTTCTTC
CAGFPRGSYNEQFF
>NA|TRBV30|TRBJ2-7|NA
TGTGCCTGGAGTGTACAGGGCAGCACCTACGAGCAGTACTTC
CAWSVQGSTYEQYF
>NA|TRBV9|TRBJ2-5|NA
TGTGCCAGCAGCCCTCGTATGAGTTCTCTTCGAGAGACCCAGTACTTC
CASSPRMSSLRETQYF
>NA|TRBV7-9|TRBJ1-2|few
TGTGCCAGCAGCCGTGGGGGAGGAAGGGGCCGTGGCTACACCTTC
CASSRGGGRGRGYTF
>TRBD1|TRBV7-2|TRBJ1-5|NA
TGTGCCAGCAGCCATCAAAATTTTCGGGACAGGGGGCGTCGGCAGCCCCAGCATTTT
CASSHQNFRDRGRRQPQHF
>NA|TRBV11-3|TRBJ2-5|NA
TGTGCCAGCAGCTTACGAGGGGGGGATCAAGAGACCCAGTACTTC
CASSLRGGDQETQYF
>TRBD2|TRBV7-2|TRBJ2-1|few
TGTGCCAGCACCCAAGGTACTAGCGGGAGGAATGAGCAGTTCTTC
CASTQGTSGRNEQFF
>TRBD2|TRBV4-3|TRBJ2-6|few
TGCGCCAGCAGCCAAGATCCGGGGGGATGGGACGGCTCTGGGGCCAACGTCCTGACTTTC
CASSQDPGGWDGSGANVLTF
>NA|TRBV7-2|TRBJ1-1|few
TGTGCCAGCAGCCGCCGGGGGGCTGGGAACACTGAAGCTTTCTTT
CASSRRGAGNTEAFF
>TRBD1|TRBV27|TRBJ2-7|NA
TGTGCCAGCAGGCGACAGGGGGCCTACGAGCAGTACTTC
CASRRQGAYEQYF
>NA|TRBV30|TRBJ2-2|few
TGTGCCTGGAGTAGGCGGGGCACGAACACCGGGGAGCTGTTTTTT
CAWSRRGTNTGELFF